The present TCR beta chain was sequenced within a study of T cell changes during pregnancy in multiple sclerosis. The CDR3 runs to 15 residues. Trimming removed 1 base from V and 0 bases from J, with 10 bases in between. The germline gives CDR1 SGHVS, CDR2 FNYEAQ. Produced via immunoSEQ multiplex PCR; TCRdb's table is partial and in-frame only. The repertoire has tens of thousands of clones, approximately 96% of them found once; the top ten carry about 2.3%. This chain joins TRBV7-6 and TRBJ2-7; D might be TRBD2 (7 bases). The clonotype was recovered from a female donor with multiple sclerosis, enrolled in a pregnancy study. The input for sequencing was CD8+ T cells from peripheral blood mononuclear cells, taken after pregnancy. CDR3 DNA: TGTGCCAGCAGCTTAGTAGGGGGGGGCTCCTACGAGCAGTACTTC. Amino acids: CASSLVGGGSYEQYF.